This T cell receptor beta chain derives from a study of blood T cell repertoires in COVID-19. About the research overall: Italy, Spain and the United States were the sources of the convalescent and acute COVID-19 samples. T cells, B-cell-depleted T cells, or PBMCs provided the cDNA or gDNA that served as material.

Per germline, CDR1 DFQATT and CDR2 SNEGSKA (reference sequence). The CDR3 length is 16 residues. The J segment lost 0 bases and the V segment lost 3 bases, leaving 7 bases of the junction unmatched. As originally analysed: Reference gene primer amplification in the assay estimated nucleated cell counts. TCRdb keeps only in-frame clones here, not all; method: immunoSEQ multiplex PCR. The V and J calls and clone size are taken from that table; D and trimming were inferred from the DNA. Found here are some 220,000 clones, under 90% of them singletons; the top ten hold over 15%. This chain joins TRBV20-1 and TRBJ1-4; TRBD1 matches at 7 bases. The sequenced material came from peripheral blood. This clonotype was obtained from an elderly woman with active or convalescent COVID-19. The CDR3 DNA reads TGCAGTGCTAGTCAAGGACAGGCAGCAACTAATGAAAAACTGTTTTTT. Translating it yields CSASQGQAATNEKLFF.